This T cell receptor beta chain was found in a study of shared clonotypes between healthy human individuals. Study findings and constraints: Non-shared clonotypes had lower generation probabilities than clonotypes shared by all four sorted-subset donors.

Method: immunoSEQ multiplex PCR; TCRdb's copy keeps in-frame clones and lacks some. The data show some 660,000 clones, 73% seen once. This clone was detected a few times. The antigen is not known. The sample was memory CD4+ T cells sorted from blood. Indicated subset: CD45RA-negative fraction. The receptor was isolated from a woman in her 30s in good health.

The CDR3 nucleotides read TGTGCCAGTTCTGAGCAGGGGCCCACGAACACCGGGGAGCTGTTTTTT. Translation gives CASSEQGPTNTGELFF. The V and J genes are TRBV19 and TRBJ2-2; tentative D call: TRBD1 (6 bases). Germline CDR1 LNHDA, CDR2 SQIVND (reference sequence). The length of the CDR3 is 16 residues. Trimming cost V 8 bases and J 0 bases, with 16 bases left between them.